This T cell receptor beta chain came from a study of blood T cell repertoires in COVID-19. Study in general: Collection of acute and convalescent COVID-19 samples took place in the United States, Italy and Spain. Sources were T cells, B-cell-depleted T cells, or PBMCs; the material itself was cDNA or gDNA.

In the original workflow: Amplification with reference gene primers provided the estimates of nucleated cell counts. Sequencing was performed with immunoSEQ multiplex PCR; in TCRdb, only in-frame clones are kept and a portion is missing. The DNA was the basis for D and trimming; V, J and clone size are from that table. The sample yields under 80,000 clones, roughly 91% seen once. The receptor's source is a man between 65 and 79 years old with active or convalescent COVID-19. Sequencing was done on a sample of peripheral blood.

The CDR3 protein is CASSEGLAGVDTQYF. CDR3 DNA: TGTGCCAGCAGCGAAGGACTAGCGGGAGTGGATACGCAGTATTTT. This chain joins TRBV9 and TRBJ2-3; TRBD2 matches 13 bases. The CDR3 covers 15 residues. The germline V gene encodes CDR1 SGDLS and CDR2 YYNGEE. V dropped 3 bases and J dropped 6; count of bases not matched to a gene: 4. The variable domain in full, completed from reference TRBV9 and TRBJ2-3, reads DSGVTQTPKHLITATGQRVTLRCSPRSGDLSVYWYQQSLDQGLQFLIQYYNGEERAKGNILERFSAQQFPDLHSELNLSSLELGDSALYFCASSEGLAGVDTQYFGPGTRLTVL.